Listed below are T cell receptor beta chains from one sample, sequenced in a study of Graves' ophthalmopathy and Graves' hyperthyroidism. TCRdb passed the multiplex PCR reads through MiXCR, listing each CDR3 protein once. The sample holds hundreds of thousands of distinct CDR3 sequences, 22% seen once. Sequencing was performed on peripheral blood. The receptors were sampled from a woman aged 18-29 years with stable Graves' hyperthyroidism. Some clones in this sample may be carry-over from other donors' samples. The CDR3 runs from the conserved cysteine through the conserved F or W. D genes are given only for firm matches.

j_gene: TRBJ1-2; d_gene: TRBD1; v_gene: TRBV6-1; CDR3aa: CASSAAGTGGAGYTF
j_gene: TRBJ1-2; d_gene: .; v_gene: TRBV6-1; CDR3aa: CASSEGQDYGHTF
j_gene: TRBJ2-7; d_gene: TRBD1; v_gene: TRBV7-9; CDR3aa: CASSQTGGVYEQYF
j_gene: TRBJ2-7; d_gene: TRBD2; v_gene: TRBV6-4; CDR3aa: CASSDPSTSGNFYEQYF
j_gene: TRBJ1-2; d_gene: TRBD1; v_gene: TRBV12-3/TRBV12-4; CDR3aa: CASSSTGIYGYTF
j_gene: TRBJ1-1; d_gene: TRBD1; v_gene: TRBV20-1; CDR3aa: CSANRGPNTEAFF
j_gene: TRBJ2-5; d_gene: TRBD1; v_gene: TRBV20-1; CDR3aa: CSAQPGQDATQYF
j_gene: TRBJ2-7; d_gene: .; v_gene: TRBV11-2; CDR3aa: CASGNGYEQYF
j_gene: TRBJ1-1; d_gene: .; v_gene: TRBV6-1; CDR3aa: CASSEVTGRVTEAFF
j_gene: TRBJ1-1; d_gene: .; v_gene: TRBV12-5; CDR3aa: CASGLASQASTEAFF
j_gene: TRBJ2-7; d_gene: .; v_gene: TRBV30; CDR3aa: CAWSVGYSYEQYF
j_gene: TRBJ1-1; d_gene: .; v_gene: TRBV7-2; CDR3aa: CASSFQYTEAFF
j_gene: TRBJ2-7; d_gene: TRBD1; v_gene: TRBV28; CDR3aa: CASSPWGETGGALAYEQYF
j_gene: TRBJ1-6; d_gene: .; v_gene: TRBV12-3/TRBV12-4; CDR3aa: CASSRTGNSPLHF
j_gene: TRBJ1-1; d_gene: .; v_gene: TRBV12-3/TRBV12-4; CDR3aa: CASKIFSRNEAFF